This TCR beta chain was documented in a study of beta chain features in type 1 diabetes. Study-level results: TCRB CDR3s were moderately but significantly shorter in Type 1 diabetes patients in all four CD4+ subsets.

In this sample, this clone turned up a few times. Its antigen is not known. Expressed TCRB transcripts got sequenced, as all isolated RNA was reverse transcribed. Mean read depth for naive, central memory and regulatory T cell samples was roughly 4 million reads. Clones were sequenced by immunoSEQ multiplex PCR, and TCRdb holds only the in-frame ones, with some missing. The sample shows about 330,000 clones, approximately 11% of them seen only once. The CDR3 length is 17 residues. The germline V gene has CDR1 SGHDN and CDR2 FVKESK. The V end was cut by 0 bases, the J end by 0 bases, with 12 bases between.

The TCR was taken from a woman in her 30s in good health. This sequence joins TRBV14 and TRBJ2-4, with a weak D call TRBD2 (6 bases). The source material was naive CD4+ T cells from blood. The CDR3 reads CASSQEGGVVAKNIQYF. DNA of the CDR3: TGTGCCAGCAGCCAAGAAGGAGGGGTGGTAGCCAAAAACATTCAGTACTTC.